The T cell receptor (beta chain) described here comes from a study of T cell responses to AZD1222 COVID-19 vaccine. General study results and limits: Recipients of two AZD1222 doses showed rising Spike-specific TCR breadth and depth. Just a handful of AZD1222 recipients were seropositive at baseline. Donors skewed white British and female; clonal diversity was possibly underestimated.

The protocol was immunoSEQ multiplex PCR, while the TCRdb copy is restricted to in-frame clones and leaves out a portion. The sample lists roughly 130,000 clones; around 90% were seen once. A note on this clone: Its antigen is unknown.

Germline V gives CDR1 PRHDT, CDR2 FYEKMQ (reference sequence). Trimming pared 0 bases from V and 6 bases from J, leaving 6 bases between. CDR3 length: 12 residues. The V and J genes are TRBV13 and TRBJ2-7; D remains unclear. Sequenced here: peripheral blood, sampled on day 0 of AZD1222 vaccination. The clonotype was recovered from an adult in good health. CDR3 coding DNA: TGTGCCAGCAGCTTAGGGGCAGGCGAGCAGTACTTC. As protein: CASSLGAGEQYF.